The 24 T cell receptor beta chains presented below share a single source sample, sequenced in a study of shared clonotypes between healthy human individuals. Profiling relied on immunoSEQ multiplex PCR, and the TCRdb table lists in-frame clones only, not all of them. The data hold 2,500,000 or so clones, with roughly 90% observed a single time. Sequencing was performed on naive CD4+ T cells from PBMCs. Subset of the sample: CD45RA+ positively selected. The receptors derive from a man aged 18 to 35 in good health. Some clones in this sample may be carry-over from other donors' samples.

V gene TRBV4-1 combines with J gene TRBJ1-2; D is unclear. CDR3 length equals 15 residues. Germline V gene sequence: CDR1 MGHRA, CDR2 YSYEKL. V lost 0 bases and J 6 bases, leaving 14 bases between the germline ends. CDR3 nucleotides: TGCGCCAGCAGCCAAGATCGCCGGAGCGGACATGGCTACACCTTC. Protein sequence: CASSQDRRSGHGYTF.

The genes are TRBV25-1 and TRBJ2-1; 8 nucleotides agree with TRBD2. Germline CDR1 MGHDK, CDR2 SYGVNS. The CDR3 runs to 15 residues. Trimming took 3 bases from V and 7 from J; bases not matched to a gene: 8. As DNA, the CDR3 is TGTGCCAGCAGTGACTCCGGGACTAGAGCGAATGAGCAGTTCTTC. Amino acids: CASSDSGTRANEQFF.

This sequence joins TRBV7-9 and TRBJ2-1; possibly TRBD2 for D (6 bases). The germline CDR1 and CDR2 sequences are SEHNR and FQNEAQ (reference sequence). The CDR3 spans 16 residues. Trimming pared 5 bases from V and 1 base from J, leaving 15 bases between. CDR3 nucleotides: TGTGCCAGCAGCACCCACGGACGGGAGTCCTACAATGAGCAGTTCTTC. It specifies CASSTHGRESYNEQFF.

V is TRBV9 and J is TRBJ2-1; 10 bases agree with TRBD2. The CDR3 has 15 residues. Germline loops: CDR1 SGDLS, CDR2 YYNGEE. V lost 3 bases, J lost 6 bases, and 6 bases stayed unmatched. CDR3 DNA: TGTGCCAGCAGCGCCGGGGCTAGCGGGAGCAATGAGCAGTTCTTC. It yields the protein CASSAGASGSNEQFF.

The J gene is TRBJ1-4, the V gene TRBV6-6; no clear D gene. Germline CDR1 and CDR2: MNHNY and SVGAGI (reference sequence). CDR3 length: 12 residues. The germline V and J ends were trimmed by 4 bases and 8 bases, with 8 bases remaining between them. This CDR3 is CASSWKDEKLFF. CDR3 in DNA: TGTGCCAGCAGTTGGAAGGACGAAAAACTGTTTTTT.

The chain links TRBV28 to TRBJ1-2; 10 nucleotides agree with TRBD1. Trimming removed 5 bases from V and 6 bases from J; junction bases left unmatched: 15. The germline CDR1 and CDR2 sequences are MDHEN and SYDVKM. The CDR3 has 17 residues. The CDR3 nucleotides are TGTGCCAGCAGTATGCCCGGGACAGGGGCCCTCTCTCATGGCTACACCTTC. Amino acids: CASSMPGTGALSHGYTF.

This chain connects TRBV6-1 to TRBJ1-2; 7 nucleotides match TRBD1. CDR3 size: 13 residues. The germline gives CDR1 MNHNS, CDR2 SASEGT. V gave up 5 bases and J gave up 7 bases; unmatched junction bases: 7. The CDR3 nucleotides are TGTGCCAGCAGTCCGGGACAGAGGGGTGGCTACACCTTC. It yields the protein CASSPGQRGGYTF.

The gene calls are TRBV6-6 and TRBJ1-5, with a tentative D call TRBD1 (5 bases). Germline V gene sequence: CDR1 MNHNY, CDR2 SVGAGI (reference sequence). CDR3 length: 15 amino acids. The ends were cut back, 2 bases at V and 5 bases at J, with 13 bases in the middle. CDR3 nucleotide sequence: TGTGCCAGCAGTTACGGGTACAGGAGGGATCAGCCCCAGCATTTT. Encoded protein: CASSYGYRRDQPQHF.

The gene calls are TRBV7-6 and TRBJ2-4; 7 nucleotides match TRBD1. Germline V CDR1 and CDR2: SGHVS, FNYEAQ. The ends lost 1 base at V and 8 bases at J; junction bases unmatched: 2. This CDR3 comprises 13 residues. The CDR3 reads CASSLDQGDIQYF. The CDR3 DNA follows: TGTGCCAGCAGCTTAGATCAGGGGGACATTCAGTACTTC.

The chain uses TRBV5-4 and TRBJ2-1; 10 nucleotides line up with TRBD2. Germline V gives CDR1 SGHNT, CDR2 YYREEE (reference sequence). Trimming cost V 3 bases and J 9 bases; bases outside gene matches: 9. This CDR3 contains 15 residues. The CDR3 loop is CASSWRLAGVSEQFF. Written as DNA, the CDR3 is TGTGCCAGCAGCTGGAGGCTAGCGGGAGTTAGTGAGCAGTTCTTC.

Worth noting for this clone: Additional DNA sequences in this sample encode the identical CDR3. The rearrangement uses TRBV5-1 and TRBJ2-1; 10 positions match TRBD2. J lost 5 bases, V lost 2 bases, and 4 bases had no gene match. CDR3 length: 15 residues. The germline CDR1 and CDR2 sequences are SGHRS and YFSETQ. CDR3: CASSFVAGGNNEQFF. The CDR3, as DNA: TGCGCCAGCAGCTTCGTAGCGGGAGGCAACAATGAGCAGTTCTTC. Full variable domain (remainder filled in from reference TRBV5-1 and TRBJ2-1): KAGVTQTPRYLIKTRGQQVTLSCSPISGHRSVSWYQQTPGQGLQFLFEYFSETQRNKGNFPGRFSGRQFSNSRSEMNVSTLELGDSALYLCASSFVAGGNNEQFFGPGTRLTVL.

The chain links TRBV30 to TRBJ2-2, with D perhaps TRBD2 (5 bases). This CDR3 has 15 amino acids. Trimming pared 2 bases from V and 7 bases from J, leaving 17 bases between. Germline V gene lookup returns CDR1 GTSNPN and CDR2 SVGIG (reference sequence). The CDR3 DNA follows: TGTGCCTGGAGTCGCGGGCCCCGCACCGGCGGGGAGCTGTTTTTT. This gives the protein CAWSRGPRTGGELFF.

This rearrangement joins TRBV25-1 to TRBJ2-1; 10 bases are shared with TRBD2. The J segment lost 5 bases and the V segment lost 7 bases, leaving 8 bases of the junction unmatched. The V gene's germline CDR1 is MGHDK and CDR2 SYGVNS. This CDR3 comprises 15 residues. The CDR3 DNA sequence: TGTGCCAGCATGTTCAGCGGGAGGGCCCACAATGAGCAGTTCTTC. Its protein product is CASMFSGRAHNEQFF.

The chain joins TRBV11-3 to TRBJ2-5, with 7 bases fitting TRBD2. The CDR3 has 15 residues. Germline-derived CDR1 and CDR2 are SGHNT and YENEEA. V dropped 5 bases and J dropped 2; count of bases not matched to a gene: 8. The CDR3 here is CASSPGLVRQETQYF. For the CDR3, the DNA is TGTGCCAGCAGCCCTGGACTAGTTCGGCAAGAGACCCAGTACTTC.

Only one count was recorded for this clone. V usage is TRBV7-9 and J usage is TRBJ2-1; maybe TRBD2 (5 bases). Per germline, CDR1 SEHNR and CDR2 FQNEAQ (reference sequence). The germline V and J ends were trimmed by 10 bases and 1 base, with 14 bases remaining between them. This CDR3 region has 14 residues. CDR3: CATEAAGSYNEQFF. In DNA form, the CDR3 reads TGTGCCACCGAAGCGGCGGGTTCCTACAATGAGCAGTTCTTC.

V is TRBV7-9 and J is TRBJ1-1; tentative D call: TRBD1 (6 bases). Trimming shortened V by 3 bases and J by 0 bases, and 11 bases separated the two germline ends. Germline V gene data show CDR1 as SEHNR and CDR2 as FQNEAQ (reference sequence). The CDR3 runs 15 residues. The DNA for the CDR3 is TGTGCCAGCAGCTTGGGGGGGACAATGAACACTGAAGCTTTCTTT. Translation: CASSLGGTMNTEAFF.

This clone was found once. CDR3 coding DNA: TGTGCCAGCAGCCAAGGGACAGTCCAAGAGACCCAGTACTTC. It specifies CASSQGTVQETQYF. The rearrangement uses TRBV5-4 and TRBJ2-5; the match to TRBD1 covers 7 bases. CDR1 and CDR2 (germline): SGHNT, YYREEE (reference sequence). Trimming at V came to 4 bases and at J to 1 base, leaving 4 bases not matched to a gene. The CDR3 sequence is 14 residues long.

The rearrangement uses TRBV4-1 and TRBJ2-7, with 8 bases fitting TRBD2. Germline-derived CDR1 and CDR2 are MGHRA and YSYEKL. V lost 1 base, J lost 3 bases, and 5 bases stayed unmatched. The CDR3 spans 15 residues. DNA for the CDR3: TGCGCCAGCAGCCAAGCGATACTAGCGGTCTACGAGCAGTACTTC. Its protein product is CASSQAILAVYEQYF.

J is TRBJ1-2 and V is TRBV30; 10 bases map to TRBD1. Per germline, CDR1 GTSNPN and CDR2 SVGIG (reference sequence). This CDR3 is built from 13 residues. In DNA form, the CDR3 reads TGTGTAATGCAGTTGGACAGGGGGGATGGCTACACCTTC. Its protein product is CVMQLDRGDGYTF.

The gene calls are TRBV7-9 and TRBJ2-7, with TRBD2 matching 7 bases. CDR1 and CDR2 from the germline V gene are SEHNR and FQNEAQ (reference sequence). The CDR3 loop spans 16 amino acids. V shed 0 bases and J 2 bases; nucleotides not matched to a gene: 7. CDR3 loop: CASSLAGGGGAYEQYF. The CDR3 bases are TGTGCCAGCAGCTTAGCTGGCGGCGGGGGTGCCTACGAGCAGTACTTC.

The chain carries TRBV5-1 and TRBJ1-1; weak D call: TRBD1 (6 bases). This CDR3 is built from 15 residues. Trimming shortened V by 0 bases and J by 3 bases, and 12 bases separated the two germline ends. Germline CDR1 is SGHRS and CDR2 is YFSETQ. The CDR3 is CASSLAPGEYTEAFF. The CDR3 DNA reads TGCGCCAGCAGCTTGGCCCCAGGGGAGTACACTGAAGCTTTCTTT.

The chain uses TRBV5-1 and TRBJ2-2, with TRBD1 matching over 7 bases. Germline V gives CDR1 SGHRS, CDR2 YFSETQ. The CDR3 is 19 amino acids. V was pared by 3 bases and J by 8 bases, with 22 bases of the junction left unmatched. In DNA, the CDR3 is TGCGCCAGCAGCTCGCACGGACACGGACAGGCCCTTGTCTTGGGGGAGCTGTTTTTT. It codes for CASSSHGHGQALVLGELFF.

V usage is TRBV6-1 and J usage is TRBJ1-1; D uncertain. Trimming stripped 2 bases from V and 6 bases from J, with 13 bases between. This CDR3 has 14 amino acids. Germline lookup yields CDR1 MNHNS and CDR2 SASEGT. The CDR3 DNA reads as TGTGCCAGCAGTGAAATGGTGGTGAATCCTGAAGCTTTCTTT. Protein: CASSEMVVNPEAFF.

CDR3 DNA sequence: TGTGCCAGCAGCCGGAGCGGGAGGGGGACAGATACGCAGTATTTT. Translated: CASSRSGRGTDTQYF. The chain uses TRBV6-4 and TRBJ2-3; 10 bases map to TRBD2. Germline-derived CDR1 and CDR2 are MRHNA and SNTAGT. J lost 3 bases, V lost 6 bases, and 6 bases had no gene match. This CDR3 has 15 residues.